This T cell receptor (beta chain) is drawn from a study of identical twins. Whole-study findings and limits: Twins shared beta out-of-frame sequences in excess, but this excess was weaker.

As regards this clonotype: Its antigen is undetermined.

TCRdb re-called the 5' RACE reads with MiXCR, one entry per CDR3 protein. Among 400,000 to 600,000 distinct CDR3 sequences, about 20% were seen once, and the ten largest hold roughly 0.5%. After removal of 1 base from V and 7 bases from J, the junction contained 4 bases not matched to a gene. The CDR3 length is 13 residues. The germline V gene encodes CDR1 DFQATT and CDR2 SNEGSKA (reference sequence). All donors were healthy, and all were Caucasian. This same sample was also taken into another study, of yellow fever vaccine responses in identical twins.

The clonotype originates from a woman between 18 and 29 years old in good health. Specimen: CD4+ T cells sorted from blood. This chain connects TRBV20-1 to TRBJ2-1, with 7 bases that match TRBD2. The CDR3 DNA follows: TGCAGTGCTAGAGGAGCGGGGCCTAATGAGCAGTTCTTC. This codes for CSARGAGPNEQFF.